The 19 T cell receptor beta chains listed next were all sequenced from one sample in a study of T cells in Graves' hyperthyroidism and ophthalmopathy (dated by TCRdb to the late 2010s). Library method: multiplex PCR. These reads were obtained on an Illumina HiSeq 2000. TCR beta CDR3 regions were amplified from RNA transcripts. For the first round of RT-PCR on the TCR CDR3, the HTBI primer set was used together with the Qiagen OneStep RT-PCR kit. Clones were called with MiXCR by TCRdb after fastp trimmed the public reads at Q25, and only in-frame beta chains were retained. One record per CDR3 amino acid sequence lists the most common genes and DNA. This sample holds about 340,000 distinct CDR3 sequences; 15% to 20% were observed only once. Less than 65% of the sample rests with the top ten. Input material: blood. The origin of the receptors is a woman in her 50s with Graves' hyperthyroidism.

With respect to this clonotype: Since a much larger clone is just one base distant, this may be a read error. The rearrangement joins TRBV12-5 to TRBJ2-5, with 11 bases matching TRBD1. The CDR3 runs to 15 residues. Germline V gene data show CDR1 as LGHNT and CDR2 as FRNRAP. V lost 5 bases to trimming and J lost 4 bases; unmatched junction nucleotides: 6. For the CDR3, the DNA is TGTGCTAGTGGTAGCGGACAGGGGGCTTTAGAGACCCAGTACTTC. Protein product: CASGSGQGALETQYF.

The chain links TRBV2 to TRBJ1-3; D might be TRBD1 (5 bases). V lost 7 bases, J lost 0 bases, and 10 bases lay in between. Germline V gene lookup returns CDR1 SNHLY and CDR2 FYNNEI. This CDR3 spans 14 amino acids. The CDR3 protein is CASNPGHSGNTIYF. The DNA for the CDR3 is TGTGCCAGCAATCCAGGACACTCTGGAAACACCATATATTTT. The full variable domain, with the rest looked up from reference TRBV2 and TRBJ1-3, is EPEVTQTPSHQVTQMGQEVILRCVPISNHLYFYWYRQILGQKVEFLVSFYNNEISEKSEIFDDQFSVERPDGSNFTLKIRSTKLEDSAMYFCASNPGHSGNTIYFGEGSWLTVV.

The V call is TRBV19, the J call TRBJ2-1; possibly TRBD1 for D (6 bases). Germline V gives CDR1 LNHDA, CDR2 SQIVND (reference sequence). V lost 7 bases, J lost 7 bases, and 17 bases lay in between. The CDR3 length is 14 residues. The CDR3 DNA follows: TGTGCCAGTAAAAGGCAGGGGATAAGGAATGAGCAGTTCTTC. This gives the protein CASKRQGIRNEQFF.

This chain links TRBV29-1 with TRBJ2-5; the D is unclear. CDR1 and CDR2 (germline): SQVTM, ANQGSEA. V dropped 0 bases and J dropped 5 bases, with 7 bases sitting between them. The CDR3 is made up of 12 amino acids. The CDR3 sequence: CSVEDRAETQYF. The CDR3 bases are TGCAGCGTTGAAGATCGGGCGGAGACCCAGTACTTC.

The chain couples TRBV30 to TRBJ2-1; 8 positions match TRBD2. Germline values: CDR1 GTSNPN, CDR2 SVGIG (reference sequence). The CDR3 loop spans 15 amino acids. Trimming at V came to 3 bases and at J to 3 bases, leaving 7 bases not matched to a gene. CDR3 region: CAWRSGSRNYNEQFF. CDR3 bases: TGTGCCTGGAGGAGCGGGAGTCGGAACTACAATGAGCAGTTCTTC.

As regards this clonotype: At one end the junction does not follow the germline gene, possibly because of a read error. The genes are TRBV7-9 and TRBJ2-5, with 9 bases matching TRBD2. The V gene's germline CDR1 is SEHNR and CDR2 FQNEAQ (reference sequence). The CDR3 runs 15 residues. Here the CDR3 reads CASSLSRGGLETQCF. Here the CDR3 DNA reads TGTGCCAGCAGCTTATCGCGGGGGGGCTTGGAGACCCAGTGCTTC.

This clonotype was found many times. The gene calls are TRBV20-1 and TRBJ2-5; 8 nucleotides align to TRBD2. CDR3 length: 14 residues. CDR1 DFQATT and CDR2 SNEGSKA come from the germline V gene (reference sequence). With 3 bases clipped from V and 2 bases from J, the junction kept 5 bases outside the gene matches. The CDR3 DNA sequence: TGCAGTGCTAGCGCAGCGGGAGTTCAAGAGACCCAGTACTTC. Its protein product is CSASAAGVQETQYF.

This clonotype was recorded at least ten times. This chain joins TRBV27 and TRBJ2-7, with TRBD1 matching 7 bases. Germline CDR1 reads MNHEY; CDR2 reads SMNVEV (reference sequence). Trimming took 8 bases from V and 3 from J; bases not matched to a gene: 7. This CDR3 has 13 residues. CDR3 bases: TGTGCCAGCCGAACCAGGGGGAGCTACGAGCAGTACTTC. It is translated as CASRTRGSYEQYF.

V and J are TRBV7-9 and TRBJ2-7; TRBD2 aligns across 8 bases. This CDR3 contains 15 residues. The germline V gene has CDR1 SEHNR and CDR2 FQNEAQ (reference sequence). V dropped 2 bases and J dropped 5; count of bases not matched to a gene: 8. The CDR3 loop is CASSLTGRGTHEQYF. The CDR3 nucleotides read TGTGCCAGCAGCTTAACCGGGAGGGGGACACACGAGCAGTACTTC.

This clonotype was picked up many times. V and J are TRBV20-1 and TRBJ1-5, with D hard to call. CDR1 and CDR2 from the germline V gene are DFQATT and SNEGSKA (reference sequence). Trimming cost V 1 base and J 7 bases, with 11 bases left between them. The CDR3 loop spans 13 amino acids. Written as DNA, the CDR3 is TGCAGTGCTAGAGGCACAGTTAGCCAGCCCCAGCATTTT. Encoded protein: CSARGTVSQPQHF.

This clonotype was counted at least ten times. The chain recombines TRBV2 with TRBJ2-1, with unresolved D. CDR1 is SNHLY and CDR2 is FYNNEI in the germline V gene. Trimming took 5 bases from V and 9 from J, leaving 8 bases between them. The CDR3 consists of 11 residues. CDR3 residues: CASSSGGEQFF. The CDR3 coding sequence is TGTGCCAGCAGTTCCGGTGGTGAGCAGTTCTTC.

The chain combines TRBV4-2 with TRBJ2-7; TRBD2 matches at 7 bases. With V trimmed by 0 bases and J by 5 bases, 10 bases remained unmatched. The germline V gene encodes CDR1 LGHNA and CDR2 YNFKEQ. The CDR3 contains 16 residues. The CDR3 loop reads CASSQDLGLVVHEQYF. In nucleotides, the CDR3 is TGTGCCAGCAGCCAAGATCTCGGACTAGTCGTCCACGAGCAGTACTTC.

The table lists this clonotype with many counts. This sequence joins TRBV30 and TRBJ1-2; perhaps TRBD1 as D (5 bases). The germline V and J ends were trimmed by 6 bases and 3 bases, with 14 bases remaining between them. The CDR3 is 13 residues long. Per the germline V gene, CDR1 is GTSNPN and CDR2 is SVGIG (reference sequence). The CDR3 region has the DNA TGTGCCTGTACGGCAGGGAACCACTATGGCTACACCTTC. The encoded protein is CACTAGNHYGYTF. Filled out from reference TRBV30 and TRBJ1-2, the complete variable domain reads SQTIHQWPATLVQPVGSPLSLECTVEGTSNPNLYWYRQAAGRGLQLLFYSVGIGQISSEVPQNLSASRPQDRQFILSSKKLLLSDSGFYLCACTAGNHYGYTFGSGTRLTVV.

This chain joins TRBV4-2 and TRBJ2-7; tentatively, D is TRBD2 (5 bases). The CDR3 covers 13 residues. V was pared by 1 base and J by 3 bases, with 7 bases between. Germline lookup yields CDR1 LGHNA and CDR2 YNFKEQ. The CDR3 loop reads CASSQGTFYEQYF. The CDR3 nucleotides read TGTGCCAGCAGCCAAGGGACTTTCTACGAGCAGTACTTC.

The chain couples TRBV6-9 to TRBJ1-1; no clear D. The CDR3 is 11 amino acids. The V gene's germline CDR1 is MNHGY and CDR2 SVAAGI. The ends were cut back, 2 bases at V and 5 bases at J, with 3 bases in the middle. The CDR3: CASSYKTEAFF. CDR3 bases: TGTGCCAGCAGTTATAAAACTGAAGCTTTCTTT.

This clonotype was seen ten or more times. The chain employs TRBV28 and TRBJ2-7; TRBD1 matches 8 bases. Per germline, CDR1 MDHEN and CDR2 SYDVKM. V lost 1 base, J lost 5 bases, and 7 bases stayed unmatched. This CDR3 region has 15 residues. The CDR3 spells CASSLLTGGRNEQYF. DNA for the CDR3: TGTGCCAGCAGTTTATTAACAGGGGGGAGAAACGAGCAGTACTTC.

This clonotype was detected only a few times. The genes are TRBV5-1 and TRBJ1-1, with 8 positions matching TRBD1. V dropped 4 bases and J dropped 4; count of bases not matched to a gene: 9. This CDR3 spans 15 amino acids. The germline CDR1 and CDR2 sequences are SGHRS and YFSETQ. CDR3 in DNA: TGCGCCAGCAGCACAGGCAATACAGGGGGCACTGAAGCTTTCTTT. This translates into CASSTGNTGGTEAFF.

This chain connects TRBV5-1 to TRBJ1-1, with 9 bases that match TRBD1. With V trimmed by 0 bases and J by 7 bases, 4 bases remained unmatched. Per germline, CDR1 SGHRS and CDR2 YFSETQ. The CDR3 consists of 14 residues. CDR3 DNA: TGCGCCAGCAGCTTGGTGGGACAGGGTCATGAAGCTTTCTTT. Protein: CASSLVGQGHEAFF.

The sample holds many counts of this clonotype. Its ends do not fully match the called genes, so a read error is possible. This rearrangement joins TRBV7-3 to TRBJ2-3; D tentatively reads TRBD1 or TRBD2 (6 bases each). The CDR3 runs to 15 residues. Germline CDR1 SGHTA, CDR2 FQGTGA. CDR3 in amino acids: CASSLTGASTDTQYF. CDR3 sequence (DNA): TGCGCCAGCAGCTTGACGGGGGCTAGCACAGATACGCAGTATTTT. Together with reference TRBV7-3 and TRBJ2-3, the CDR3 gives the full variable domain: GAGVSQTPSNKVTEKGKYVELRCDPISGHTALYWYRQSLGQGPEFLIYFQGTGAADDSGLPNDRFFAVRPEGSVSTLKIQRTERGDSAVYLCASSLTGASTDTQYFGPGTRLTVL.